The 6 T cell receptor beta chains reported below all come from one sample, sequenced in a study of preoperative IRX-2 immunotherapy in early breast cancer. This table comes from immunoSEQ multiplex PCR, and its TCRdb copy is limited to in-frame clones, with some not included. This table holds more than 20,000 clones, about 68% found once. Sample treatment: preoperative locoregional IRX-2 cytokine immunotherapy. Specimen: lymph node tissue, collected after IRX-2 immunotherapy. The receptor source for this set is a human donor with breast cancer.

The chain combines TRBV6-8 with TRBJ2-7, with 8 nucleotides matching TRBD2. CDR3 length: 15 amino acids. V lost 0 bases, J lost 2 bases, and 3 bases stayed unmatched. Per the germline V gene, CDR1 is MNHGY and CDR2 is SAAAGT. CDR3 loop: CASSYSAGVPYEQYF. The CDR3 DNA sequence: TGTGCCAGCAGTTACTCAGCGGGAGTCCCCTACGAGCAGTACTTC.

The rearrangement links TRBV19 to TRBJ1-2, with D hard to call. CDR1 and CDR2 (germline): LNHDA, SQIVND (reference sequence). Trimming removed 4 bases at V and 3 bases at J, with 9 bases between. This CDR3 is 13 amino acids long. In DNA form, the CDR3 reads TGTGCCAGTAGTAACAGTTACGACTATGGCTACACCTTC. It translates to CASSNSYDYGYTF.

This clone appeared a few times. The chain joins TRBV14 to TRBJ1-2, with a weak D call TRBD1 (5 bases). The V end was cut by 3 bases, the J end by 3 bases, with 8 bases between. CDR3 size: 13 residues. Germline V gene data show CDR1 as SGHDN and CDR2 as FVKESK. The CDR3 is CASSQEGYYGYTF. DNA for the CDR3: TGTGCCAGCAGCCAGGAGGGGTACTATGGCTACACCTTC.

The chain is built from TRBV1 and TRBJ2-2; the DNA was not used to check the table's D call, TRBD2. TRBV1 counts as a pseudogene. CDR3 length equals 15 residues. The CDR3 sequence: CASSQDPSVSGELFF. The CDR3 DNA reads TGCGCCAGCAGCCAAGACCCTAGCGTATCCGGGGAGCTGTTTTTT.

This clone has more than one count but fewer than ten. The CDR3 loop is CASSSPGLAGGPEQFF. CDR3 in DNA: TGTGCCAGCAGTTCCCCAGGACTAGCGGGAGGACCTGAGCAGTTCTTC. The V call is TRBV28, the J call TRBJ2-1; the match to TRBD2 covers 14 bases. Germline CDR1 reads MDHEN; CDR2 reads SYDVKM. The ends lost 4 bases at V and 9 bases at J; junction bases unmatched: 8. The CDR3 length is 16 residues.

The chain employs TRBV6-8 and TRBJ2-7, with 11 bases fitting TRBD2. The germline gives CDR1 MNHGY, CDR2 SAAAGT. V shed 2 bases and J 2 bases; nucleotides not matched to a gene: 2. The CDR3 loop spans 15 amino acids. CDR3 amino acids: CASSYGLAGTYEQYF. The DNA of the CDR3 is TGTGCCAGCAGTTACGGACTAGCGGGTACCTACGAGCAGTACTTC.